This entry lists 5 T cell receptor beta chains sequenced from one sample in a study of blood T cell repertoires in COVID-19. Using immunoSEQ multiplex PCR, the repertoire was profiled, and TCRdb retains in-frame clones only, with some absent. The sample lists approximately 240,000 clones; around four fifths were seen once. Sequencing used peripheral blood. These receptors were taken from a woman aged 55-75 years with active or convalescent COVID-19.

CDR3 residues: CASSLLQGLGDYEQYF. As DNA, the CDR3 is TGTGCCAGCAGCTTATTGCAGGGCTTGGGCGACTACGAGCAGTACTTC. The chain employs TRBV11-1 and TRBJ2-7; a possible D gene is TRBD1 (5 bases). V dropped 2 bases and J dropped 3 bases, with 17 bases sitting between them. CDR1 is SGHAT and CDR2 is FQDESV in the germline V gene (reference sequence). This CDR3 is 16 amino acids long.

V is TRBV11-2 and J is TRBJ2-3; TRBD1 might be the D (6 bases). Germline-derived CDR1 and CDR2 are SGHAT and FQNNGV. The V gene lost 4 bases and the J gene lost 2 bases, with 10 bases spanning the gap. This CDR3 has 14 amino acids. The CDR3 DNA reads TGTGCCAGCAGCTCGGACAGATTCACAGATACGCAGTATTTT. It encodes CASSSDRFTDTQYF.

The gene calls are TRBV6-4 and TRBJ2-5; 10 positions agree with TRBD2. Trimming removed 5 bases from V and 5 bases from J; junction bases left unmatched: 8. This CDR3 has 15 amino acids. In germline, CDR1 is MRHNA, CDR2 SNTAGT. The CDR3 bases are TGTGCCAGCAGTCTCAGCGGGGGGGCCAGGGAGACCCAGTACTTC. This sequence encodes CASSLSGGARETQYF.

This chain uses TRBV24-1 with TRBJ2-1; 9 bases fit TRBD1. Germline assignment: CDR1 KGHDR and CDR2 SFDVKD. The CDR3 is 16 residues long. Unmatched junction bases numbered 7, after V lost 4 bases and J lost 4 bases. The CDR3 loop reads CATSDRTGVGYNEQFF. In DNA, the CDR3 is TGTGCCACCAGTGACCGGACAGGGGTCGGGTACAATGAGCAGTTCTTC.

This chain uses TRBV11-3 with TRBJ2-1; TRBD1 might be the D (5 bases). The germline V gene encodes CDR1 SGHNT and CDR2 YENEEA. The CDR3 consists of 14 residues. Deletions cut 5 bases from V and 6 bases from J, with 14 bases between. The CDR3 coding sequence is TGTGCCAGCAGCCTCGGACAAGTCAGCAATGAGCAGTTCTTC. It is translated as CASSLGQVSNEQFF.